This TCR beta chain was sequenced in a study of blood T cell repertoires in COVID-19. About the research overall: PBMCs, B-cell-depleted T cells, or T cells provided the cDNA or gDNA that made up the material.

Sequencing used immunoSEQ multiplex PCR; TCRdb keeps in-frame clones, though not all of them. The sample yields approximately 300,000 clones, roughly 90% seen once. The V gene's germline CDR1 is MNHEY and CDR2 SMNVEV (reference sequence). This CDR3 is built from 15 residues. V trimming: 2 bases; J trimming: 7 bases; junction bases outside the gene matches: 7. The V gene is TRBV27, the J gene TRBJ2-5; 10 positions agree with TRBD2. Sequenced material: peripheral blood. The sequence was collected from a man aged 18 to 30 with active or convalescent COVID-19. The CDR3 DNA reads TGTGCCAGCAGTTTACTAGCGGGGGTAGGGGGGACCCAGTACTTC. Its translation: CASSLLAGVGGTQYF.